One sample yielded the 14 T cell receptor beta chains listed below, sequenced in a study of blood T cell repertoires in COVID-19. Clones were sequenced by immunoSEQ multiplex PCR, and TCRdb holds only the in-frame ones, with some missing. Here the sample spans approximately 61,000 clones, about 85% being singletons. The source material was peripheral blood. The receptor set was obtained from an older man with acute or convalescent COVID-19.

This clone was detected once. The V call is TRBV4-2, the J call TRBJ2-7, with D possibly being TRBD1 (5 bases). This CDR3 is 15 amino acids long. Trimming removed 0 bases at V and 3 bases at J, with 12 bases between. Germline loops: CDR1 LGHNA, CDR2 YNFKEQ. CDR3 region: CASSQEGRENYEQYF. Written as DNA, the CDR3 is TGTGCCAGCAGCCAAGAGGGCAGGGAAAACTACGAGCAGTACTTC.

For the CDR3, the DNA is TGCGCCAGCATCCCCCAGGGGGTGTCGGGGGTTACGCAGTATTTT. As protein: CASIPQGVSGVTQYF. V is TRBV5-1 and J is TRBJ2-3, with a weak D call TRBD1 (7 bases). The V and J ends lost 6 bases and 8 bases respectively, with 22 bases between them. CDR1 is SGHRS and CDR2 is YFSETQ in the germline V gene. The CDR3 length is 15 residues.

The J gene is TRBJ2-7, the V gene TRBV10-3; 9 nucleotides line up with TRBD1. In germline, CDR1 is ENHRY, CDR2 SYGVKD. CDR3 length equals 14 residues. Germline trimming cut 6 bases from V and 2 bases from J; bases unmatched to any gene: 5. This chain's CDR3 is CAIRGTGKAYEQYF. CDR3 coding DNA: TGTGCCATCAGAGGGACAGGGAAGGCCTACGAGCAGTACTTC.

This rearrangement joins TRBV5-1 to TRBJ2-2, with D possibly being TRBD1 (6 bases). This CDR3 contains 16 residues. From germline, CDR1 is SGHRS and CDR2 YFSETQ. V gave up 3 bases and J gave up 5 bases, with 17 bases separating them. The CDR3 bases are TGCGCCAGCAGCTCTATGACAGGAATTGGGACCGGGGAGCTGTTTTTT. As protein: CASSSMTGIGTGELFF.

The chain is built from TRBV28 and TRBJ2-1, with TRBD2 identical over 9 bases. The CDR3 contains 15 residues. CDR1 and CDR2 (germline): MDHEN, SYDVKM. Trimming cost V 5 bases and J 3 bases; bases outside gene matches: 5. The CDR3 DNA sequence: TGTGCCAGCAGTGAGACTAGCGGAGGCTACAATGAGCAGTTCTTC. It translates to CASSETSGGYNEQFF.

The chain links TRBV14 to TRBJ1-1; 8 positions match TRBD1. This CDR3 is built from 13 residues. The germline CDR1 and CDR2 sequences are SGHDN and FVKESK. Germline trimming cut 3 bases from V and 6 bases from J; bases unmatched to any gene: 3. CDR3 region: CASSHGQGAEAFF. The DNA for the CDR3 is TGTGCCAGCAGCCACGGACAGGGTGCTGAAGCTTTCTTT. The whole variable domain, remainder taken from reference TRBV14 and TRBJ1-1, is EAGVTQFPSHSVIEKGQTVTLRCDPISGHDNLYWYRRVMGKEIKFLLHFVKESKQDESGMPNNRFLAERTGGTYSTLKVQPAELEDSGVYFCASSHGQGAEAFFGQGTRLTVV.

The V gene is TRBV2, the J gene TRBJ1-6; a weak D match, TRBD1 (5 bases). Germline CDR1 is SNHLY and CDR2 is FYNNEI. The ends were cut back, 6 bases at V and 8 bases at J, with 14 bases in the middle. The CDR3 is 14 amino acids. The CDR3 loop reads CASSPQGLYSPLHF. The CDR3 region has the DNA TGTGCCAGCAGCCCGCAGGGCCTATATTCACCCCTCCACTTT.

The J gene is TRBJ1-4, the V gene TRBV5-1; D perhaps matches TRBD1 (5 bases). The CDR3 spans 15 residues. V was pared by 0 bases and J by 5 bases, with 11 bases between. Germline CDR1 reads SGHRS; CDR2 reads YFSETQ. CDR3 bases: TGCGCCAGCAGCTTGGATGGCGGGGGAAATGAAAAACTGTTTTTT. It codes for CASSLDGGGNEKLFF.

V and J are TRBV6-2 or TRBV6-3 and TRBJ2-1; D remains unclear. Germline V gene sequence: CDR1 MNHEY, CDR2 SVGEGT. V was trimmed by 6 bases and J by 7 bases, leaving 10 bases between them. The CDR3 runs to 12 residues. CDR3 region: CASSLQANEQFF. The CDR3 nucleotides are TGTGCCAGCAGCCTCCAAGCGAATGAGCAGTTCTTC.

This clone was observed a handful of times. The chain is built from TRBV7-3 and TRBJ2-1, with a possible D match to TRBD2 (6 bases). V lost 1 base to trimming and J lost 0 bases, with 7 bases between them. Germline CDR1 and CDR2: SGHTA and FQGTGA. The CDR3 is made up of 15 amino acids. CDR3 in amino acids: CASSLNGGSYNEQFF. The DNA for the CDR3 is TGTGCCAGCAGCTTAAACGGGGGCTCCTACAATGAGCAGTTCTTC. The full variable domain, with the rest looked up from reference TRBV7-3 and TRBJ2-1, is GAGVSQTPSNKVTEKGKYVELRCDPISGHTALYWYRQSLGQGPEFLIYFQGTGAADDSGLPNDRFFAVRPEGSVSTLKIQRTERGDSAVYLCASSLNGGSYNEQFFGPGTRLTVL.

This sequence joins TRBV7-2 and TRBJ1-1, with 8 bases fitting TRBD1. The germline gives CDR1 SGHTA, CDR2 FQGNSA. The ends lost 5 bases at V and 4 bases at J; junction bases unmatched: 12. The CDR3 contains 16 residues. The CDR3 DNA reads as TGTGCCAGCAGCCTGGAGCTCGGACAGGGTAGCACTGAAGCTTTCTTT. It specifies CASSLELGQGSTEAFF.

The chain links TRBV6-1 to TRBJ2-2; 11 nucleotides line up with TRBD1. CDR1 and CDR2 from the germline V gene are MNHNS and SASEGT. V lost 8 bases to trimming and J lost 4 bases; unmatched junction nucleotides: 3. The CDR3 extends over 14 amino acids. The CDR3 loop is CASHGQGATGELFF. As DNA, the CDR3 is TGTGCCAGCCACGGACAGGGGGCCACCGGGGAGCTGTTTTTT.

The chain carries TRBV7-2 and TRBJ2-5; the match to TRBD1 covers 7 bases. After removal of 2 bases from V and 11 bases from J, the junction contained 11 bases not matched to a gene. The length of the CDR3 is 14 residues. Germline assignment: CDR1 SGHTA and CDR2 FQGNSA. The CDR3 region is CASSLLTGAGAQYF. The CDR3 DNA reads as TGTGCCAGCAGCTTACTAACAGGGGCTGGGGCACAGTACTTC.

This clone was counted only a few times. The CDR3 region is CASSRPPGMNEKLFF. As DNA, the CDR3 is TGTGCCAGCAGCCGTCCTCCCGGGATGAATGAAAAACTGTTTTTT. The chain has TRBV6-5 and TRBJ1-4; D is ambiguous. The CDR3 extends over 15 amino acids. From germline, CDR1 is MNHEY and CDR2 SVGAGI. The V gene lost 6 bases and the J gene lost 5 bases, with 16 bases spanning the gap.